Below, one TCR beta chain is given with its context. Its antigen is unidentified. These data originate in a study of cytomegalovirus exposure and HLA in healthy donors. Broader study findings: Altogether, 160 or so TCR beta chains were recorded as cytomegalovirus-associated. Later analysis suggested links between common viral pathogens and several top significant clusters. As was reported, the classifier diagnosed cytomegalovirus status with high specificity and sensitivity.

At the time of sampling, donors were nominally healthy, though unrecorded immune exposures were likely. The study ran its PCR with 60 Vbeta and 13 Jbeta primers. The table came from immunoSEQ multiplex PCR; TCRdb's copy has only in-frame clones and leaves some out. The sample contains around 90,000 clones, roughly three quarters of which appear only once. V was pared by 3 bases and J by 4 bases, with 7 bases between. The CDR3 is made up of 12 amino acids. Germline V gene data show CDR1 as GTSNPN and CDR2 as SVGIG (reference sequence). The TCR originated in a man younger than 45 in good health and CMV-seronegative. The sequencing input was PBMCs. The chain links TRBV30 to TRBJ2-1; no clear D gene. This CDR3 reads CAWSYRYNEQFF. CDR3 nucleotides: TGTGCCTGGAGCTACAGATACAATGAGCAGTTCTTC.